This TCR beta chain was obtained from a study of blood T cells in healthy people across ages. A few counts support this clonotype. A second PCR of roughly 7 to 11 cycles used a sample-barcoded 5' primer and a J-beta primer mix. MiXCR was run by TCRdb on the 5' RACE reads, yielding one entry per CDR3 protein. The sample has some 670,000 distinct CDR3 sequences, over 40% seen once; the top ten hold less than 15%. Germline lookup yields CDR1 SGDLS and CDR2 YYNGEE. With 0 bases removed from V and 0 bases from J, the gap between germline ends came to 3 bases. The CDR3 extends over 14 amino acids. The chain joins TRBV9 to TRBJ2-2; no firm D call. Material for sequencing was blood. This clonotype was obtained from a woman at least 80 years old in good health. The CDR3: CASSVGTNTGELFF. The CDR3 DNA is TGTGCCAGCAGCGTAGGGACGAACACCGGGGAGCTGTTTTTT.